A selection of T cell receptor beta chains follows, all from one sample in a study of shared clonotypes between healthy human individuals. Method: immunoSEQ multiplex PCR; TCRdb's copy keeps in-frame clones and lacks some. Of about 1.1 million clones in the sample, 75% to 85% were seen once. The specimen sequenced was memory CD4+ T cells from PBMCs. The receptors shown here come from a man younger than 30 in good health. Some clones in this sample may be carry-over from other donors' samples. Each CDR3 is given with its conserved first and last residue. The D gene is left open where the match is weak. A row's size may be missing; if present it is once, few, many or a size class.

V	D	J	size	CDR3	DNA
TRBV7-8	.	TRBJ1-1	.	CASSLYGGITEAFF	TGTGCCAGCAGCCTCTACGGCGGAATAACTGAAGCTTTCTTT
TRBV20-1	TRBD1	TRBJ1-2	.	CSADRHGYTF	TGCAGTGCGGACAGGCATGGCTACACCTTC
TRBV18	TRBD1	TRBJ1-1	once	CASSPGQGVWEAFF	TGTGCCAGCTCACCGGGACAGGGGGTGTGGGAAGCTTTCTTT
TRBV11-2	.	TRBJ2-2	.	CASSLERNTGELFF	TGTGCCAGCAGCCTCGAGCGGAACACCGGGGAGCTGTTTTTT
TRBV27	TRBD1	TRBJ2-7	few	CASSFVSGGVYEQYF	TGTGCCAGCAGTTTCGTATCAGGGGGAGTCTACGAGCAGTACTTC
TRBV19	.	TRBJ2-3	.	CASSIRNRRDTQYF	TGTGCCAGTAGTATCCGGAACCGGCGGGATACGCAGTATTTT
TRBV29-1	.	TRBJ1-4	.	CSVAPVANEKLFF	TGCAGCGTTGCTCCCGTCGCTAATGAAAAACTGTTTTTT
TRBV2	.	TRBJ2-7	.	CASRERSSYEQYF	TGTGCCAGCCGGGAAAGGAGCTCCTACGAGCAGTACTTC
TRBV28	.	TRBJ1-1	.	CASSVARSGTEAFF	TGTGCCAGCAGCGTCGCAAGAAGCGGGACTGAAGCTTTCTTT
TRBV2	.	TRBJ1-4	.	CASSGLLLTGKLFF	TGTGCCAGCAGTGGACTTCTCCTGACTGGAAAACTGTTTTTT
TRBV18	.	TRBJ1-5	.	CASSLDRANQPQHF	TGTGCCAGCTCACTAGACCGGGCAAATCAGCCCCAGCATTTT
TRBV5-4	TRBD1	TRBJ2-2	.	CASSLGQGAIGELFF	TGTGCCAGCAGCCTCGGACAGGGCGCCATCGGGGAGCTGTTTTTT
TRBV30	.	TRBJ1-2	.	CAWLPYLGEVYGYTF	TGTGCCTGGCTCCCCTACTTGGGGGAGGTCTATGGCTACACCTTC